The source of this TCR beta chain is a study of blood T cell repertoires in COVID-19. Original data processing: Researchers report that nucleated cell counts were estimated from reference gene primer amplification. The method was immunoSEQ multiplex PCR; TCRdb's version includes in-frame clones alone and lacks a portion of them. V, J and clone size derive from that table, while D and trimming were established from the DNA sequence. The sample holds roughly 190,000 clones; around 85% are singletons and the top ten take approximately 3%. CDR3 length: 20 residues. Looked up from germline, CDR1 is GTSNPN and CDR2 is SVGIG (reference sequence). V shed 2 bases and J 9 bases; nucleotides not matched to a gene: 23.

This clonotype was obtained from a woman younger than 45 who had recovered from COVID-19. The sample was PBMCs or T cells enriched from blood (not recorded which). The chain uses TRBV30 and TRBJ2-1, with 12 bases matching TRBD2. The CDR3 region is CAWSLISDPSGRASPGEQFF. The CDR3 coding sequence is TGTGCCTGGAGTTTGATTTCGGACCCTAGCGGGAGGGCCTCACCGGGTGAGCAGTTCTTC.